This T cell receptor (beta chain) was captured by sequencing in a study of blood T cell repertoires in COVID-19. About the study: Samples taken during acute and convalescent COVID-19 were collected in the United States, Italy and Spain.

This CDR3 region has 13 residues. Germline V gene data show CDR1 as SQVTM and CDR2 as ANQGSEA. With 7 bases removed from V and 0 bases from J, the gap between germline ends came to 11 bases. Authors' methods: Reference gene primers were amplified, and this amplification served to estimate nucleated cell counts. Measured with immunoSEQ multiplex PCR; TCRdb has only the in-frame clones, and not every one. V, J and clone size derive from that table, while D and trimming were established from the DNA sequence. Among some 200,000 clones listed, 84% were seen once. The V call is TRBV29-1, the J call TRBJ2-3; D is undetermined. This receptor was taken from a woman aged 40 to 49 who had recovered from COVID-19. Specimen: peripheral blood. The CDR3 sequence is CSAQMQSTDTQYF. CDR3 DNA: TGCAGCGCCCAGATGCAGAGCACAGATACGCAGTATTTT.